A selection of T cell receptor beta chains follows, all from one sample in a study of cytomegalovirus exposure and HLA in healthy donors. The assay was immunoSEQ multiplex PCR, and TCRdb's table has in-frame clones only and misses some. This table holds roughly 98,000 clones, roughly three quarters found once. Sequencing used PBMCs. The source of these receptors is a middle-aged man in good health and CMV-seronegative. CDR3s include the opening cysteine and the closing phenylalanine or tryptophan. The order of the fields is J gene, CDR3 length, D gene, clone size, V gene, CDR3 DNA, CDR3 protein. The D gene is left open where the match is weak. Not all rows give a size; the values are once, few, many and, for expanded clones, a class.

J: TRBJ2-1; length: 16; D: TRBD2; size: few; V: TRBV5-1; DNA: TGCGCCAGCAGCTTGGTGGCGGGGGGCTCCTACAATGAGCAGTTCTTC; CDR3: CASSLVAGGSYNEQFF
J: TRBJ1-1; length: 15; D: TRBD1; size: .; V: TRBV6-5; DNA: TGTGCCAGCAGCCCAGGACAGGGTCCGGACACTGAAGCTTTCTTT; CDR3: CASSPGQGPDTEAFF
J: TRBJ1-3; length: 12; D: .; size: .; V: TRBV30; DNA: TGTGCCTGGAGTAAACGGGGAAACACCATATATTTT; CDR3: CAWSKRGNTIYF
J: TRBJ2-5; length: 16; D: TRBD2; size: few; V: TRBV9; DNA: TGTGCCAGCAGCGTAGATAGACGGGGGGGCTGGGAGACCCAGTACTTC; CDR3: CASSVDRRGGWETQYF
J: TRBJ2-3; length: 14; D: .; size: once; V: TRBV13; DNA: TGTGCCAGCAGCTTTATGGCGGGGCGGGATACGCAGTATTTT; CDR3: CASSFMAGRDTQYF
J: TRBJ2-7; length: 16; D: .; size: .; V: TRBV7-9; DNA: TGTGCCAGCAGCCCTACAGGGACCCGCGGGTCCTACGAGCAGTACTTC; CDR3: CASSPTGTRGSYEQYF
J: TRBJ2-3; length: 12; D: TRBD2; size: .; V: TRBV30; DNA: TGTGCCCTTAGCGGGGGCGGGGATACGCAGTATTTT; CDR3: CALSGGGDTQYF
J: TRBJ1-4; length: 19; D: .; size: once; V: TRBV27; DNA: TGTGCCAGCAGTTTATCGCAAGGACAGCGACATGCAACTAATGAAAAACTGTTTTTT; CDR3: CASSLSQGQRHATNEKLFF
J: TRBJ1-6; length: 15; D: .; size: few; V: TRBV25-1; DNA: TGTGCCAGCAGAAGACAGTCAAGTCCTACCTCACCCCTCCACTTT; CDR3: CASRRQSSPTSPLHF
J: TRBJ2-7; length: 14; D: .; size: .; V: TRBV6-5; DNA: TGTGCCAGCAGTTCGCGGCAGGCGGCAGGGGAGCAGTACTTC; CDR3: CASSSRQAAGEQYF
J: TRBJ1-2; length: 13; D: .; size: .; V: TRBV5-1; DNA: TGCGCCAGCAGCTTGAGCATGTCCTATGGCTACACCTTC; CDR3: CASSLSMSYGYTF
J: TRBJ2-2; length: 16; D: TRBD2; size: .; V: TRBV19; DNA: TGTGCCAGTAGTATAGAGGCGGGGGGATACACCGGGGAGCTGTTTTTT; CDR3: CASSIEAGGYTGELFF
J: TRBJ2-7; length: 14; D: .; size: .; V: TRBV7-9; DNA: TGTGCCAGCGGGGCGGATGTAGGGGGCTACGAGCAGTACTTC; CDR3: CASGADVGGYEQYF
J: TRBJ2-7; length: 13; D: .; size: once; V: TRBV15; DNA: TGTGCCACCAGTCCAGGGTTTACCTACGAGCAGTACTTC; CDR3: CATSPGFTYEQYF
J: TRBJ2-5; length: 14; D: .; size: .; V: TRBV6-5; DNA: TGTGCCAGCACCATTTCCCTGGGGGCTGAGACCCAGTACTTC; CDR3: CASTISLGAETQYF
J: TRBJ1-2; length: 12; D: TRBD1; size: .; V: TRBV7-9; DNA: TGTGCCAGCAGCTTAGGGGACAGGGGCTACACCTTC; CDR3: CASSLGDRGYTF
J: TRBJ1-3; length: 16; D: TRBD1; size: .; V: TRBV7-8; DNA: TGTGCCAGCAGTTTTTCAAGGGGGCGAGTGGGAAACACCATATATTTT; CDR3: CASSFSRGRVGNTIYF
J: TRBJ1-2; length: 11; D: .; size: .; V: TRBV6-1; DNA: TGTGCCAGCAGTGAAGCTAGAGGCTACACCTTC; CDR3: CASSEARGYTF
J: TRBJ2-3; length: 15; D: TRBD2; size: .; V: TRBV6-5; DNA: TGTGCCAGCAGTAGCGGGAGACTGAGCACAGATACGCAGTATTTT; CDR3: CASSSGRLSTDTQYF
J: TRBJ1-5; length: 17; D: .; size: .; V: TRBV28; DNA: TGTGCCAGCATTCTAAACCCGAGTGTTACTAGCAATCAGCCCCAGCATTTT; CDR3: CASILNPSVTSNQPQHF
J: TRBJ2-5; length: 11; D: .; size: .; V: TRBV29-1; DNA: TGCAGCGTAGACAGTGAAGAGACCCAGTACTTC; CDR3: CSVDSEETQYF
J: TRBJ1-5; length: 14; D: TRBD1; size: .; V: TRBV2; DNA: TGTGCCAGCACCCCGGACAGGCCTGATCAGCCCCAGCATTTT; CDR3: CASTPDRPDQPQHF
J: TRBJ1-1; length: 14; D: TRBD1; size: .; V: TRBV11-3; DNA: TGTGCCAGCAGCATGGGACAGGGGCCCACTGAAGCTTTCTTT; CDR3: CASSMGQGPTEAFF
J: TRBJ2-7; length: 15; D: TRBD1; size: once; V: TRBV5-4; DNA: TGTGCCAGCAGCTTGGGGACAGGGATTTCCTACGAGCAGTACTTC; CDR3: CASSLGTGISYEQYF
J: TRBJ1-1; length: 14; D: .; size: few; V: TRBV7-9; DNA: TGTGCCAGCAGCTTAGCCAGAATGAACACTGAAGCTTTCTTT; CDR3: CASSLARMNTEAFF
J: TRBJ2-7; length: 14; D: TRBD1; size: .; V: TRBV19; DNA: TGTGCCAGTAGTATGAGGACAGGGGGCTACGAGCAGTACTTC; CDR3: CASSMRTGGYEQYF
J: TRBJ1-1; length: 14; D: TRBD1; size: .; V: TRBV19; DNA: TGTGCCAGTAGGAGGACAGGGGGCTACACTGAAGCTTTCTTT; CDR3: CASRRTGGYTEAFF
J: TRBJ1-6; length: 13; D: .; size: once; V: TRBV27; DNA: TGTGCCAGCAGCCGAGCGGGTGATTCACCCCTCCACTTT; CDR3: CASSRAGDSPLHF
J: TRBJ2-7; length: 14; D: .; size: .; V: TRBV6-5; DNA: TGTGCCAGCAGGATCCGGGACTTGGGCTACGAGCAGTACTTC; CDR3: CASRIRDLGYEQYF
J: TRBJ2-7; length: 11; D: TRBD1; size: .; V: TRBV29-1; DNA: TGCAGCGCTTGGACAGGGGATGAGCAGTACTTC; CDR3: CSAWTGDEQYF
J: TRBJ2-3; length: 13; D: .; size: .; V: TRBV25-1; DNA: TGTGCCAGCAGTGAATGGAGGACAGATACGCAGTATTTT; CDR3: CASSEWRTDTQYF
J: TRBJ1-2; length: 15; D: .; size: .; V: TRBV5-4; DNA: TGTGCCAGCAGCTTGCGGGGGGTCGGTAACTATGGCTACACCTTC; CDR3: CASSLRGVGNYGYTF
J: TRBJ2-6; length: 18; D: TRBD1; size: .; V: TRBV27; DNA: TGTGCCAGCAGTCCCGGACAGGGTCTGTTTTCTGGGGCCAACGTCCTGACTTTC; CDR3: CASSPGQGLFSGANVLTF
J: TRBJ2-2; length: 16; D: TRBD1; size: .; V: TRBV2; DNA: TGTGCCAGCCGCCGGGACAGAACTTCGAACACCGGGGAGCTGTTTTTT; CDR3: CASRRDRTSNTGELFF
J: TRBJ1-1; length: 13; D: TRBD1; size: .; V: TRBV5-1; DNA: TGCGCCAGCCGACCGACAGGGGGCAGTGAAGCTTTCTTT; CDR3: CASRPTGGSEAFF
J: TRBJ2-3; length: 15; D: .; size: .; V: TRBV6-1; DNA: TGTGCCAGCAGTACAGACAGGATACACACAGATACGCAGTATTTT; CDR3: CASSTDRIHTDTQYF
J: TRBJ2-3; length: 16; D: .; size: .; V: TRBV10-2; DNA: TGCGCCAGCAGTAGTATAGGGGGTAGCGAATCAGATACGCAGTATTTT; CDR3: CASSSIGGSESDTQYF
J: TRBJ1-1; length: 12; D: .; size: .; V: TRBV19; DNA: TGTGCCAGTAGTCAGAAAGACACTGAAGCTTTCTTT; CDR3: CASSQKDTEAFF
J: TRBJ1-6; length: 15; D: .; size: .; V: TRBV18; DNA: TGTGCCAGCTCACCACCTTCAGGTTATAATTCACCCCTCCACTTT; CDR3: CASSPPSGYNSPLHF
J: TRBJ2-2; length: 15; D: .; size: .; V: TRBV28; DNA: TGTGCCAGCAGTTTCGTTAGGGGCGACACCGGGGAGCTGTTTTTT; CDR3: CASSFVRGDTGELFF
J: TRBJ2-7; length: 13; D: .; size: .; V: TRBV2; DNA: TGTGCCAGCACCCCCAGGGAAGGGTTCGAGCAGTACTTC; CDR3: CASTPREGFEQYF
J: TRBJ2-2; length: 15; D: TRBD1; size: .; V: TRBV6-6; DNA: TGTGCCAGCAGCCACCTGACAGGGGACACCGGGGAGCTGTTTTTT; CDR3: CASSHLTGDTGELFF
J: TRBJ2-7; length: 13; D: .; size: few; V: TRBV27; DNA: TGTGCCAGCCTCCGTAGGGGTTCTTCCGAGCAGTACTTC; CDR3: CASLRRGSSEQYF
J: TRBJ1-3; length: 15; D: .; size: .; V: TRBV14; DNA: TGTGCCAGCAGCAGATCTCGGTCGGCTGGAAACACCATATATTTT; CDR3: CASSRSRSAGNTIYF
J: TRBJ1-2; length: 14; D: TRBD1; size: few; V: TRBV27; DNA: TGTGCCAGCAGTACCGGGACAGGGTCCTTAGGCTACACCTTC; CDR3: CASSTGTGSLGYTF
J: TRBJ1-2; length: 16; D: .; size: .; V: TRBV5-1; DNA: TGCGCCAGCAGCTTGGCGACAGACTGGGCCCTCTATGGCTACACCTTC; CDR3: CASSLATDWALYGYTF
J: TRBJ1-1; length: 15; D: TRBD1; size: .; V: TRBV10-3; DNA: TGTGCCATCAAGGGGACAGGGGTTACTAGCACTGAAGCTTTCTTT; CDR3: CAIKGTGVTSTEAFF
J: TRBJ1-6; length: 14; D: .; size: .; V: TRBV27; DNA: TGTGCCAGCAGTTATTCCATCGGTAATTCACCCCTCCACTTT; CDR3: CASSYSIGNSPLHF
J: TRBJ1-2; length: 15; D: .; size: .; V: TRBV18; DNA: TGTGCCAGCTCACCAATTCAGGGGACTAACTATGGCTACACCTTC; CDR3: CASSPIQGTNYGYTF
J: TRBJ1-4; length: 15; D: .; size: few; V: TRBV2; DNA: TGTGCCAGCAGTCGAAACGGGGGGGCGCGCGAAAAACTGTTTTTT; CDR3: CASSRNGGAREKLFF
J: TRBJ1-1; length: 16; D: .; size: .; V: TRBV12-5; DNA: TGTGCTAGTGCCTCCCCGGGGGGCGCGGGCGACACTGAAGCTTTCTTT; CDR3: CASASPGGAGDTEAFF
J: TRBJ1-1; length: 11; D: .; size: .; V: TRBV2; DNA: TGTGCCAACCAGGGTAATACTGAAGCTTTCTTT; CDR3: CANQGNTEAFF
J: TRBJ1-5; length: 16; D: TRBD1; size: .; V: TRBV7-2; DNA: TGTGCCAGCAGCTTAGATGCCAGGGGGACGGGTCAGCCCCAGCATTTT; CDR3: CASSLDARGTGQPQHF
J: TRBJ2-7; length: 14; D: .; size: few; V: TRBV5-1; DNA: TGCGCCAGCAGCTTGGCAGGGGCCTTCTACGAGCAGTACTTC; CDR3: CASSLAGAFYEQYF
J: TRBJ2-5; length: 14; D: .; size: .; V: TRBV18; DNA: TGTGCCAGCTCACCAGACTGGGAGAAAGAGACCCAGTACTTC; CDR3: CASSPDWEKETQYF
J: TRBJ2-5; length: 16; D: .; size: .; V: TRBV11-2; DNA: TGTGCCAGCAGCTTGGGCATTAGGGGTGTCCAAGAGACCCAGTACTTC; CDR3: CASSLGIRGVQETQYF